Described below is a single TCR beta chain sequence and its context. These data come from a study of T cell repertoires in cytomegalovirus infection. TCRdb reprocessed the reads with MiXCR, giving one entry per CDR3 protein. The data hold just under 300,000 distinct CDR3 sequences, with around 10% observed a single time. Per germline, CDR1 DFQATT and CDR2 SNEGSKA (reference sequence). CDR3 length: 15 amino acids. V was clipped by 4 bases and J by 6 bases; unmatched bases: 10. J is TRBJ2-1 and V is TRBV20-1, with 9 bases lining up with TRBD2. The sequence derives from a human donor in good health (CMV status not recorded). Some clones in this sample may be carry-over from other donors' samples. The sample was PBMCs. CDR3 DNA sequence: TGCAGTGCTACCCCCCCTAGCGGGGTAGGCAATGAGCAGTTCTTC. This sequence encodes CSATPPSGVGNEQFF.